These 23 T cell receptor beta chains share one sample of origin, sequenced in a study of CD8+CD57+ T cells in acquired aplastic anemia. Investigators profiled TCR beta VDJ and CDR3 from genomic DNA template. TCRdb re-called the reads with MiXCR, one entry per CDR3 protein. The sample yields more than 250,000 distinct CDR3 sequences, approximately 82% seen once. Patients included in sequencing had previously demonstrated CD8+CD57+ cell expansion by flow cytometry. Specimen: sorted CD4+, CD8+, or CD8+CD57+ T cells (not recorded which) from PBMCs. The origin of the receptors is a human donor with aplastic anemia.

This clonotype turned up a few times. One junction end does not reproduce the germline sequence, and a read error may be involved. The chain couples TRBV7-8 to TRBJ2-1, with D possibly matching TRBD2 (5 bases). CDR3 length: 15 residues. Germline V gene data show CDR1 as SGHVS and CDR2 as FQNEAQ. Here the CDR3 DNA reads TGTGCCAGTAGTATAGCGAGAGGTCCCTATACGCAGCATTTCTTC. Protein: CASSIARGPYTQHFF.

A word on this clonotype: Here the CDR3 omits its conserved ending phenylalanine or tryptophan, so a read error is the likely source. Because the CDR3's place on the DNA is in doubt, the DNA is left out and the CDR3 is given as listed by TCRdb. V is TRBV7-9 and J is TRBJ2-3; the table names TRBD2, a call not compared with the DNA. Ends included, the CDR3 has 13 residues. Germline-derived CDR1 and CDR2 are SEHNR and FQNEAQ (reference sequence). CDR3 sequence: CASSLVVSSGRLA.

V is TRBV7-9 and J is TRBJ2-4, with D tentatively TRBD1 (5 bases). The V end lost 6 bases, the J end lost 15 bases, and 18 bases lay between the germline ends. Per the germline V gene, CDR1 is SEHNR and CDR2 is FQNEAQ (reference sequence). This CDR3 has 12 residues. As DNA, the CDR3 is TGTGCCAGCAGAGGAGCAGGGAACGTTCGGTACTTC. Protein product: CASRGAGNVRYF.

This chain uses TRBV2 with TRBJ2-3; TRBD2 agrees at 8 bases. CDR1 and CDR2 (germline): SNHLY, FYNNEI. This CDR3 region has 14 residues. The trim removed 6 bases at V and 10 bases at J, leaving 12 bases unmatched. The chain's CDR3 is CASSDAGGPEPQYF. The CDR3 DNA is TGTGCCAGCAGCGACGCGGGAGGTCCCGAGCCGCAGTATTTT. Supplemented by reference TRBV2 and TRBJ2-3, the full variable domain reads EPEVTQTPSHQVTQMGQEVILRCVPISNHLYFYWYRQILGQKVEFLVSFYNNEISEKSEIFDDQFSVERPDGSNFTLKIRSTKLEDSAMYFCASSDAGGPEPQYFGPGTRLTVL.

A single count supports this clonotype. V is TRBV11-3 and J is TRBJ2-7; maybe TRBD1 (6 bases). Germline values: CDR1 SGHNT, CDR2 YENEEA. This CDR3 spans 12 amino acids. V lost 0 bases to trimming and J lost 11 bases, with 11 bases between them. The CDR3, as DNA: TGTGCCAGCAGCTTAGATCGGACAGTCGAGTACGTC. It encodes CASSLDRTVEYV.

V gene TRBV9 combines with J gene TRBJ1-4; D remains unclear. Trimming pared 8 bases from V and 15 bases from J, leaving 29 bases between. CDR1 SGDLS and CDR2 YYNGEE come from the germline V gene. The CDR3 consists of 15 residues. The CDR3 spells CASSVALAADEYVFF. The CDR3 region has the DNA TGTGCCAGTAGTGTAGCTCTTGCGGCTGATGAATATGTGTTTTTT.

This clonotype was seen a handful of times. Because the CDR3's place on the DNA is in doubt, the DNA is left out and the CDR3 is given as listed by TCRdb. The chain has TRBV7-9 and TRBJ1-1. The CDR3 sequence runs 15 residues, both termini included. CDR1 and CDR2 (germline): SEHNR, FQNEAQ (reference sequence). The CDR3 spells CASSSSDTQYFDPFF.

V gene TRBV7-8 combines with J gene TRBJ2-7, with a possible D match to TRBD2 (5 bases). The CDR3 runs to 18 residues. CDR1 is SGHVS and CDR2 is FQNEAQ in the germline V gene. The V and J ends lost 2 bases and 3 bases respectively, with 23 bases between them. Here the CDR3 reads CASSLHGGPTTQYYEQYV. The CDR3 DNA follows: TGTGCCAGCAGCTTACATGGAGGCCCGACTACGCAGTACTACGAGCAGTACGTC.

This clonotype was observed once. The chain has TRBV7-9 and TRBJ2-1; D perhaps matches TRBD2 (7 bases). Trimming shortened V by 2 bases and J by 13 bases, and 24 bases separated the two germline ends. Per germline, CDR1 SEHNR and CDR2 FQNEAQ (reference sequence). CDR3 length equals 16 residues. CDR3 amino acids: CASSLLPGGRIFGQFF. In nucleotides, the CDR3 is TGTGCCAGCAGCTTACTACCCGGGGGGCGGATTTTTGGACAGTTCTTC.

The chain carries TRBV11-3 and TRBJ1-6, with D possibly being TRBD1 (5 bases). CDR3 length: 16 amino acids. V dropped 5 bases and J dropped 16 bases, with 27 bases sitting between them. Germline CDR1 is SGHNT and CDR2 is YENEEA. The CDR3 reads CASSAERSGGSDPLHF. Here the CDR3 DNA reads TGTGCCAGCAGCGCTGAAAGAAGCGGGGGTAGCGATCCGCTCCACTTT.

Turning to this clonotype: The junction departs from the called germline gene at one end, perhaps through a read error. The V call is TRBV2, the J call TRBJ2-3; 7 bases are shared with TRBD2. Germline CDR1 reads SNHLY; CDR2 reads FYNNEI. The length of the CDR3 is 14 residues. CDR3 in amino acids: CASRAGEPPDMQYF. Written as DNA, the CDR3 is TGTGCCAGCAGGGCGGGGGAACCTCCGGATATGCAGTATTTT.

The chain carries TRBV7-8 and TRBJ1-3; D not resolved. This CDR3 comprises 17 residues. V was cut by 0 bases and J by 10 bases, with 22 bases left in between. Germline V gives CDR1 SGHVS, CDR2 FQNEAQ. The CDR3 DNA reads TGTGCCAGCAGCTTAGCGGGAGGTCCCTATACACAGAATACCATATATTTT. Translation gives CASSLAGGPYTQNTIYF.

V usage is TRBV7-2 and J usage is TRBJ1-2; D might be TRBD1 (6 bases). This CDR3 spans 13 amino acids. Germline assignment: CDR1 SGHTA and CDR2 FQGNSA. The V end was cut by 4 bases, the J end by 12 bases, with 18 bases between. DNA for the CDR3: TGTGCCAGCAGCTACGCCAGTCGGGGGGGCGACACCTTC. Translated: CASSYASRGGDTF.

For this clonotype: Since no conserved phenylalanine or tryptophan closes the CDR3, a read error is the likely cause. The rearrangement joins TRBV2 to TRBJ2-3; no reliable D call. The CDR3 consists of 11 residues. Trimming left V 6 bases short and J 8 bases short, with 9 bases between. From germline, CDR1 is SNHLY and CDR2 FYNNEI. The DNA for the CDR3 is TGTGCCAGCAGCGCTGATGGTACGCAGTATCTT. Translation gives CASSADGTQYL.

V and J are TRBV19 and TRBJ1-1; D is undetermined. Trimming shortened V by 3 bases and J by 6 bases, and 11 bases separated the two germline ends. Per germline, CDR1 LNHDA and CDR2 SQIVND (reference sequence). The CDR3 sequence is 13 residues long. The chain's CDR3 is CASSIGEGAEAFF. The CDR3, as DNA: TGTGCCAGTAGTATTGGAGAAGGCGCTGAAGCTTTCTTT.

Note on this clonotype: The junction does not match germline at one end; this may be a read error. The chain recombines TRBV2 with TRBJ2-3, with D unresolved. The CDR3 covers 14 residues. Germline loops: CDR1 SNHLY, CDR2 FYNNEI. CDR3 in DNA: TGTGCCAGCAGTTCGACGGCGTTTTACGATACGCAGTTTTTT. Its translation: CASSSTAFYDTQFF.

This clonotype was picked up a small number of times. The chain couples TRBV7-9 to TRBJ1-2; D is unclear. CDR3 length: 13 residues. Per the germline V gene, CDR1 is SEHNR and CDR2 is FQNEAQ (reference sequence). Trimming took 1 base from V and 6 from J, leaving 9 bases between them. Here the CDR3 DNA reads TGTGCCAGCAGCTTAGGGGGTATGGATGGCTACACCTTC. Translated, it gives CASSLGGMDGYTF.

V and J are TRBV11-3 and TRBJ1-4; D possibly corresponds to TRBD1 (5 bases). CDR1 is SGHNT and CDR2 is YENEEA in the germline V gene. This CDR3 spans 14 amino acids. Trimming shortened V by 1 base and J by 7 bases, and 10 bases separated the two germline ends. The CDR3 is CASSLVQTGEKLFF. The CDR3 nucleotides are TGTGCCAGCAGCTTAGTTCAAACAGGTGAAAAACTGTTTTTT.

The chain uses TRBV20-1 and TRBJ1-4; 7 bases map to TRBD1. Per germline, CDR1 DFQATT and CDR2 SNEGSKA (reference sequence). This CDR3 contains 15 residues. The trim removed 3 bases at V and 6 bases at J, leaving 10 bases unmatched. Written as DNA, the CDR3 is TGCAGTGCTAGGGGACAGACCGGGGAGCATGAAAAACTGTTTTTT. Translating it yields CSARGQTGEHEKLFF.

V usage is TRBV20-1 and J usage is TRBJ1-1; 7 bases fit TRBD1. With V trimmed by 2 bases and J by 1 base, 4 bases remained unmatched. This CDR3 spans 14 amino acids. CDR1 and CDR2 from the germline V gene are DFQATT and SNEGSKA (reference sequence). The CDR3: CSARRGRWNTEAFF. The CDR3 DNA reads TGCAGTGCTAGAAGGGGGCGCTGGAACACTGAAGCTTTCTTT.

The chain employs TRBV29-1 and TRBJ1-1; 8 nucleotides agree with TRBD1. This CDR3 has 14 residues. After removal of 4 bases from V and 1 base from J, the junction contained 5 bases not matched to a gene. CDR1 is SQVTM and CDR2 is ANQGSEA in the germline V gene. The CDR3 here is CSVGTGLENTEAFF. CDR3 nucleotide sequence: TGCAGCGTTGGGACAGGGCTCGAGAACACTGAAGCTTTCTTT.

With regard to this clonotype: This CDR3 is missing its conserved last phenylalanine or tryptophan, likely due to a read error. The DNA is left out, because the CDR3 cannot be placed on it with certainty; the CDR3 is given as TCRdb lists it. V is TRBV7-8 and J is TRBJ2-5; TRBD2 is taken as the D call from the table, unchecked against the DNA. The CDR3 sequence runs 12 residues, both termini included. CDR1 and CDR2 from the germline V gene are SGHVS and FQNEAQ. This CDR3 is CASSLAGGTDKQ.

This clonotype turned up a few times. V and J are TRBV11-3 and TRBJ2-3, with D possibly matching TRBD2 (6 bases). Per germline, CDR1 SGHNT and CDR2 YENEEA. Trimming took off 1 base at V and 6 bases at J, with 11 bases between the two ends. This CDR3 region has 14 residues. The CDR3 region is CASSLGGEADTQYF. The CDR3 nucleotides read TGTGCCAGCAGCTTAGGGGGGGAAGCCGATACGCAGTATTTT.